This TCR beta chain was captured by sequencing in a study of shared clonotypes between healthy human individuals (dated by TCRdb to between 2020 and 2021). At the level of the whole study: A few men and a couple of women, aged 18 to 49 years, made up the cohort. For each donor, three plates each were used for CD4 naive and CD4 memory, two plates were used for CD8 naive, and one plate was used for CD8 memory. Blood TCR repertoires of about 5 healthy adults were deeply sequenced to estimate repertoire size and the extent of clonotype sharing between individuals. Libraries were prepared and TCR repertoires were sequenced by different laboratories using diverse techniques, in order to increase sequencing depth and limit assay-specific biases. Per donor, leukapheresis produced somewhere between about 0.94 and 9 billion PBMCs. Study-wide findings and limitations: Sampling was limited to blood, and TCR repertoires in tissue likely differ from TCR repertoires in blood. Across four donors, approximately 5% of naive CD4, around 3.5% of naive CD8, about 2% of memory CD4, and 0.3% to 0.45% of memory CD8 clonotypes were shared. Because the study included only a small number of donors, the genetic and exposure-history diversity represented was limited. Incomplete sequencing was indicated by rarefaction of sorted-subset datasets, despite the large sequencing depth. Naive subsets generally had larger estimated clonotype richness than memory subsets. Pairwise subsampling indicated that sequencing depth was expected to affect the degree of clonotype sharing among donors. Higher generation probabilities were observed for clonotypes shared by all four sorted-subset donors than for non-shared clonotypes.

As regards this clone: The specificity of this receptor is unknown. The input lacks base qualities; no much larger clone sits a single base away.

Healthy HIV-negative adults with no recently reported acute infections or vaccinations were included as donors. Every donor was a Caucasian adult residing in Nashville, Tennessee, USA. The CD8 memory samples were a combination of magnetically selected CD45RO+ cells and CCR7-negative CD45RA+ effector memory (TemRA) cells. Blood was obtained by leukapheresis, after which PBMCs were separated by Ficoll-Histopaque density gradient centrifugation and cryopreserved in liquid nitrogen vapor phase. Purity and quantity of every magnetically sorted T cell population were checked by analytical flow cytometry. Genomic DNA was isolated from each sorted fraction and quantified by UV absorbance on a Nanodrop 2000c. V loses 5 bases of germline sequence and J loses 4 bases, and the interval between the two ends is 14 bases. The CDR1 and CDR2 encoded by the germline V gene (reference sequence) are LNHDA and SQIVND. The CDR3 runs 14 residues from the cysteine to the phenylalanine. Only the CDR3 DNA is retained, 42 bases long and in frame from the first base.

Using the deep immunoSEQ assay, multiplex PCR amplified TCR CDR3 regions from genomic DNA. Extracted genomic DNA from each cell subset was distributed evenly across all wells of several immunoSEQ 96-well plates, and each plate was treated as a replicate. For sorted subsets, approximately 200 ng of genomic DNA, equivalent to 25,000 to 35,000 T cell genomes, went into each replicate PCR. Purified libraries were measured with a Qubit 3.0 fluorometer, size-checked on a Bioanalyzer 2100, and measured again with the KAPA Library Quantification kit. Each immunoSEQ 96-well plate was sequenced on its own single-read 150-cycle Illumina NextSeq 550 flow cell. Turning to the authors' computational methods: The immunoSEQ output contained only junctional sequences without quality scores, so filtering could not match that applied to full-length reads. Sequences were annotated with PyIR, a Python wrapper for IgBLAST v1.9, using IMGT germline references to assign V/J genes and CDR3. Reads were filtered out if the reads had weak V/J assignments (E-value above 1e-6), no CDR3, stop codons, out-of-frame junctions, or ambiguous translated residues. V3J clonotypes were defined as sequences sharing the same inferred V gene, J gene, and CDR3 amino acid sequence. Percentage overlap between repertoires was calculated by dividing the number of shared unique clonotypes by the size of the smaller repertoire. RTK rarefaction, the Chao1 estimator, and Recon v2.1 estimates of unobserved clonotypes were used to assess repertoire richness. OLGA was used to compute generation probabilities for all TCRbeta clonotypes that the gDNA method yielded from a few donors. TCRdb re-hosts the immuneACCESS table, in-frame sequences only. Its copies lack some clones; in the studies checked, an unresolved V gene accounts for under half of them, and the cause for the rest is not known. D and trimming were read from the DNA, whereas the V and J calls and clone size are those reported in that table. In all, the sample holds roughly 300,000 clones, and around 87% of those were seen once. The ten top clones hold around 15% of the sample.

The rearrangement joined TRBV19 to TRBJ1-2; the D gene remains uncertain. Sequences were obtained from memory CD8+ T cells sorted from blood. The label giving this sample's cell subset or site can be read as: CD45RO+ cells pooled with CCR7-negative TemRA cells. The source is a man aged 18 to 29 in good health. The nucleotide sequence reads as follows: TGTGCCAGTAGTCCAATGGGAACTCTCTATGGCTACACCTTC. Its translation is CASSPMGTLYGYTF.